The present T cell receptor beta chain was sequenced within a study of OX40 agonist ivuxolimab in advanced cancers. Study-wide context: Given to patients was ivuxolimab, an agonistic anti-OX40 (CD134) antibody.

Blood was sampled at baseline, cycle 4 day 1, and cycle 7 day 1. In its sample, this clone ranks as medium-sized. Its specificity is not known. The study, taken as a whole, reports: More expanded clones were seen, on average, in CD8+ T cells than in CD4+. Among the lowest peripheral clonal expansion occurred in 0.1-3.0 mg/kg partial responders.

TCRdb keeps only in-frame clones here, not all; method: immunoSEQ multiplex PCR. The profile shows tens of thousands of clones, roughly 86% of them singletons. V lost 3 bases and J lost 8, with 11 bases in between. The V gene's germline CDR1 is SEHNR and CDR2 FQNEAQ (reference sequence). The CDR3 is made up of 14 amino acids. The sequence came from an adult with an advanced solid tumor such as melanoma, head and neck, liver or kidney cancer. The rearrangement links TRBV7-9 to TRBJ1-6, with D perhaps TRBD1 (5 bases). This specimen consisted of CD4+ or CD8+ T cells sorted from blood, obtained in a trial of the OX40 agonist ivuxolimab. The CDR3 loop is CASSFGTSDSPLHF. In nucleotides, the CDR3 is TGTGCCAGCAGCTTCGGGACTTCGGATTCACCCCTCCACTTT. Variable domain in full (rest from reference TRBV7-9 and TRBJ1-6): DTGVSQNPRHKITKRGQNVTFRCDPISEHNRLYWYRQTLGQGPEFLTYFQNEAQLEKSRLLSDRFSAERPKGSFSTLEIQRTEQGDSAMYLCASSFGTSDSPLHFGNGTRLTVT.